This T cell receptor beta chain comes out of a study of T cell responses to AZD1222 COVID-19 vaccine. Sequencing used immunoSEQ multiplex PCR; TCRdb keeps in-frame clones, though not all of them. The sample records roughly 150,000 clones, 80% to 90% being singletons. This clone appeared once. CDR1 is SGHTA and CDR2 is FQGNSA in the germline V gene. The CDR3 sequence is 13 residues long. V shed 3 bases and J shed 8 bases, with 11 bases lying between them. This TCR was recovered from an adult in good health. Here the sequenced sample was peripheral blood, taken on day 0 of AZD1222 vaccination. The gene calls are TRBV7-2 and TRBJ1-5; D is uncertain. CDR3 DNA: TGTGCCAGCAGCTTCAAAGTTAGGGAGCCCCAGCATTTT. Protein product: CASSFKVREPQHF.